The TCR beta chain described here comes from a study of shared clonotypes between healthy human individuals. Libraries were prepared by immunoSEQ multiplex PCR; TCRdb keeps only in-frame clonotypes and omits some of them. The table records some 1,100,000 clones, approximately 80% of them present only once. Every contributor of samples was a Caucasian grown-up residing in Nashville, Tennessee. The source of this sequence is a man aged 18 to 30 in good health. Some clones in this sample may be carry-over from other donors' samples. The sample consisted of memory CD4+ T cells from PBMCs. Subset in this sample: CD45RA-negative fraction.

The CDR3 DNA is TGTGCCAGCTCACCAATTCACCTCAGGGAGGGCAATCAGCCCCAGCATTTT. The encoded protein is CASSPIHLREGNQPQHF. The V gene is TRBV18, the J gene TRBJ1-5; the D gene is possibly TRBD1 (5 bases). The CDR3 spans 17 residues. Germline V lookup: CDR1 KGHSH, CDR2 LQKENI. V was shortened by 2 bases and J by 2 bases, with 16 bases between the two germline ends.